Detailed here is one T cell receptor beta chain. This specimen belongs to a study of blood T cell repertoires in COVID-19. Looking at the study overall: Samples representing acute and convalescent COVID-19 were sourced from the United States, Italy and Spain.

Assay: immunoSEQ multiplex PCR; the TCRdb copy retains only in-frame clones and omits some. The profile shows 200,000 to 250,000 clones, 65% to 85% of them singletons. Deletions cut 7 bases from V and 7 bases from J, with 20 bases between. CDR1 is WSHSY, CDR2 SAAADI, per germline. This CDR3 spans 16 amino acids. The J gene is TRBJ1-6, the V gene TRBV10-2; D is unresolved. The clonotype comes from a young man with acute COVID-19. The specimen was PBMCs or T cells enriched from blood (not recorded which). The CDR3 reads CASTDTRPLNNSPLHF. The CDR3 bases are TGCGCCAGCACTGACACTCGTCCGTTGAACAATTCACCCCTCCACTTT.